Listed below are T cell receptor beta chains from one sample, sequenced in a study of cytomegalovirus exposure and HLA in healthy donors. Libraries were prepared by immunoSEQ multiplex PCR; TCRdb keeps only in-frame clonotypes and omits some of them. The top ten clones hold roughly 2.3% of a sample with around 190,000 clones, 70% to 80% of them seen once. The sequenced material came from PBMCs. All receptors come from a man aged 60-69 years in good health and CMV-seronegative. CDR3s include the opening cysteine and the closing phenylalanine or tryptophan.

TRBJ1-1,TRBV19,CASSSPGGSAFF
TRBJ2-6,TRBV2,CASSEALVWASSGANVLTF
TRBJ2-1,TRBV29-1,CSVEGLAGGYSYNEQFF
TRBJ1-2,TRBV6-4,CASSEGGDSGYTF
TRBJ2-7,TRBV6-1,CASSASGQGIRQYF
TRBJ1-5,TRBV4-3,CASSQGQGAQPQHF
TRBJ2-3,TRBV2,CASSRDRAPDTQYF
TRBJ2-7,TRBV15,CATSRTGTAVSYEQYF
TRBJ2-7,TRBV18,CASSPGVDEQYF
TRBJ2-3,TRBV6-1,CASSEASGGIGGQYF
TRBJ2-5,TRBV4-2,CASSQAGGETQYF
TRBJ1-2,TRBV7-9,CASSSMTALISYTF
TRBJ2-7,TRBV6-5,CASSWGTGEQYF
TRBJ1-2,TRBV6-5,CASSRATGRGHGYPF
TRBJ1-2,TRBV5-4,CASSGQGEDYGYPF
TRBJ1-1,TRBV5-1,CASSLQVRRPGTANTEAFF
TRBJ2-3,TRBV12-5,CASGFGSVADTQYF
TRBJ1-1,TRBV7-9,CASKREGVNTEAFF
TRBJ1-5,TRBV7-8,CASRQTGSQPQHF
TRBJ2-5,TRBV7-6,CASSPTWTSVAQETQYF
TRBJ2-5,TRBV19,CASSARGQQQETQYF
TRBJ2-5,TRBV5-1,CASSLRTSGGGRETQYF
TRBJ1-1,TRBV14,CASSQAGGAFF
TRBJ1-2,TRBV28,CTSSLFGTNYGYTF
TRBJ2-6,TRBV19,CASSISRTGSLPGANVLTF
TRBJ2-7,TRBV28,CASRSSGYGQYF
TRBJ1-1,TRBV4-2,CASSPAGDSGTEAFF
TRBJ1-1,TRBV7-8,CASSLGGLYTEAFF
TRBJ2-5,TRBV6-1,CASSEGWGVGTQYF
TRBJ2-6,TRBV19,CASSPPGGANVLTF
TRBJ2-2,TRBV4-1,CASSPPSGRNTGELFF
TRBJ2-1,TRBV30,CAWTRGYNEQFF
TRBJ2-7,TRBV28,CASTARGYEQYF
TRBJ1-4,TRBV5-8,CASSFQGVTEKLFF
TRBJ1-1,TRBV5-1,CASSSGQDTEAFF
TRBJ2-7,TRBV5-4,CASSPMQVGGRGEQYF
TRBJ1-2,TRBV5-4,CASSRDRANYGYTF
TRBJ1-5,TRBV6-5,CANREQGENQPQHF
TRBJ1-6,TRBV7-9,CASSQTGPNSPLHF
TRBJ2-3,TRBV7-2,CASSFLVDTQYF
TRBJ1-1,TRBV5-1,CASSWEWDSNTEAFF
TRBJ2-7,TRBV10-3,CAIRTGLAGESSYEQYF
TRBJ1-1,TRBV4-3,CASSQAGSRAFF